One sample yielded the 11 T cell receptor beta chains listed below, sequenced in a study of T cells in Graves' hyperthyroidism and ophthalmopathy. Amplification of TCR beta CDR3 regions used RNA as the template. Researchers ran a first-round RT-PCR on the TCR CDR3 using the HTBI primer set. Via MiXCR, TCRdb re-called the multiplex PCR reads, giving one row per CDR3 protein. The data hold around 530,000 distinct CDR3 sequences, with roughly 17% observed a single time. The material sequenced was blood. All receptors derive from a woman in her late teens or twenties with Graves' ophthalmopathy.

This clonotype was observed at least ten times. The V and J genes are TRBV2 and TRBJ1-4, with a possible D match to TRBD1 (5 bases). The CDR3 is made up of 13 amino acids. Trimming removed 8 bases from V and 7 bases from J, with 14 bases in between. CDR1 is SNHLY, CDR2 FYNNEI, per germline. CDR3 sequence reads: CASPGFGGEKLFF. CDR3 coding DNA: TGTGCCAGCCCAGGGTTCGGAGGTGAAAAACTGTTTTTT. Variable domain in full (rest from reference TRBV2 and TRBJ1-4): EPEVTQTPSHQVTQMGQEVILRCVPISNHLYFYWYRQILGQKVEFLVSFYNNEISEKSEIFDDQFSVERPDGSNFTLKIRSTKLEDSAMYFCASPGFGGEKLFFGSGTQLSVL.

This clonotype came up many times. The chain uses TRBV9 and TRBJ1-5; D might be TRBD1 (6 bases). V was clipped by 4 bases and J by 3 bases, with 14 bases between them. CDR1 SGDLS and CDR2 YYNGEE come from the germline V gene. The length of the CDR3 is 15 residues. The CDR3 reads CASSRRGGPNQPQHF. The CDR3 coding sequence is TGTGCCAGCAGCCGTCGGGGGGGCCCCAATCAGCCCCAGCATTTT.

This clonotype was counted ten times or more. The J gene is TRBJ2-3, the V gene TRBV20-1, with a tentative D call TRBD2 (8 bases). This CDR3 has 17 amino acids. V shed 3 bases and J shed 10 bases, with 29 bases lying between them. Germline-derived CDR1 and CDR2 are DFQATT and SNEGSKA (reference sequence). The CDR3 loop reads CSASGLARGYSSGSQYF. CDR3 DNA sequence: TGCAGTGCTAGCGGGTTGGCCAGGGGGTACTCTAGCGGGTCGCAGTATTTT.

This clonotype was detected ten times or more. The rearrangement uses TRBV7-8 and TRBJ1-6; 7 nucleotides match TRBD1. Looked up from germline, CDR1 is SGHVS and CDR2 is FQNEAQ. The CDR3 runs to 17 residues. The J segment lost 0 bases and the V segment lost 4 bases, leaving 6 bases of the junction unmatched. CDR3 DNA sequence: TGTGCCAGCAGCTCGCTCCAGGGGGACTCCTATAATTCACCCCTCCACTTT. This sequence encodes CASSSLQGDSYNSPLHF.

This clonotype was observed at least ten times. The rearrangement joins TRBV20-1 to TRBJ1-1, with TRBD1 as a possible D gene (6 bases). Germline CDR1 is DFQATT and CDR2 is SNEGSKA (reference sequence). This CDR3 is built from 15 residues. Trimming stripped 2 bases from V and 4 bases from J, with 17 bases between. The CDR3 DNA sequence: TGCAGTGCTAGATCGGCAGGGGAGTGGGGCACTGAAGCTTTCTTT. Translated: CSARSAGEWGTEAFF.

This clonotype was seen more than once but under ten times. The chain combines TRBV24-1 with TRBJ2-1; tentative D call: TRBD1 (5 bases). CDR1 KGHDR and CDR2 SFDVKD come from the germline V gene. Between the trimmed V and J ends, which lost 3 bases and 7 bases, there was a span of 9 bases. The CDR3 spans 13 residues. CDR3 nucleotide sequence: TGTGCCACCAGTGATCCAGGGATGAATGAGCAGTTCTTC. It encodes CATSDPGMNEQFF.

This clonotype was seen at least ten times. J is TRBJ2-5 and V is TRBV27; D unresolved. The CDR3 contains 14 residues. From germline, CDR1 is MNHEY and CDR2 SMNVEV (reference sequence). The V end lost 5 bases, the J end lost 0 bases, and 10 bases lay between the germline ends. The CDR3 sequence is CASSPPGYQETQYF. The CDR3 bases are TGTGCCAGCAGTCCCCCAGGCTACCAAGAGACCCAGTACTTC.

This clonotype was counted between two and nine times. V usage is TRBV15 and J usage is TRBJ2-3, with 8 bases identical to TRBD2. Germline CDR1 LNHNV, CDR2 YYDKDF (reference sequence). The CDR3 length is 16 residues. The junction had 10 bases not matched to a gene; V was cut back by 3 bases and J by 5 bases. The CDR3 region has the DNA TGTGCCACCAGCAGTACCGGGACTAGTCCTAGAGATACGCAGTATTTT. This sequence encodes CATSSTGTSPRDTQYF.

For this clonotype: A much larger clone lies a single base off, so this may be a read error. This chain joins TRBV5-1 and TRBJ1-1; TRBD1 aligns across 9 bases. V trimming: 2 bases; J trimming: 4 bases; junction bases outside the gene matches: 18. In germline, CDR1 is SGHRS, CDR2 YFSETQ. The CDR3 is made up of 19 amino acids. The CDR3 nucleotides are TGCGCCAGCAGCTTCTCCCTCCACAGGGGGCCAGGGGACAGCACTGAAGCTTTCTTT. This gives the protein CASSFSLHRGPGDSTEAFF.

This clonotype has just a few counts. The chain recombines TRBV19 with TRBJ2-7; possibly TRBD1 or TRBD2 for D (6 bases each). V lost 5 bases and J 2 bases, leaving 13 bases between the germline ends. CDR3 length: 14 residues. Looked up from germline, CDR1 is LNHDA and CDR2 is SQIVND (reference sequence). The DNA for the CDR3 is TGTGCCAGTAGTGCGGGACACGGAACCTACGAGCAGTACTTC. It yields the protein CASSAGHGTYEQYF.

This clonotype was seen repeatedly, ten times or more. V is TRBV27 and J is TRBJ1-1; possible D gene TRBD1, 5 bases. Per germline, CDR1 MNHEY and CDR2 SMNVEV (reference sequence). There are 13 residues in the CDR3. V was trimmed by 6 bases and J by 7 bases, leaving 15 bases between them. CDR3 DNA: TGTGCCAGCAGCCTCTCCGGACAAGGTGAAGCTTTCTTT. It codes for CASSLSGQGEAFF.